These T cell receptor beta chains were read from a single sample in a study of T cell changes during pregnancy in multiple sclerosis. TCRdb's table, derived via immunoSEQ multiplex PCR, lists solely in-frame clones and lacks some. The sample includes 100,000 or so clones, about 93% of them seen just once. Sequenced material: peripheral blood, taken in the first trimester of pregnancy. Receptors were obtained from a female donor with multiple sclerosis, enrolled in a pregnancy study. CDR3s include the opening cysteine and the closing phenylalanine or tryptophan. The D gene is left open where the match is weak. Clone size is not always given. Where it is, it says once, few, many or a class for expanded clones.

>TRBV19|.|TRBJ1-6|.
TGTGCCAGTAGTCCAGGATATAATTCACCCCTCCACTTT
CASSPGYNSPLHF
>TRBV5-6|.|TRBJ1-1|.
TGTGCCAGCAGCTTGGTATGGTCGGGGGGCGTAAGCACTGAAGCTTTCTTT
CASSLVWSGGVSTEAFF
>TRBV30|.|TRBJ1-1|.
TGTGCCTGGAGTTTAAACGAGGTAGGAGGGGCGCGAACTGAAGCTTTCTTT
CAWSLNEVGGARTEAFF
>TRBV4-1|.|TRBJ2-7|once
TGCGCCAGCAGCCAGTACAACGGGGGGCCTATCGAGCAGTACTTC
CASSQYNGGPIEQYF
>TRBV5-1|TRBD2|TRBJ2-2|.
TGCGCCAGCAGCCCCAACAGCGGGGGTAACACCGGGGAGCTGTTTTTT
CASSPNSGGNTGELFF
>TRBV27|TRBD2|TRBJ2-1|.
TGTGCCAGCAGTTCTAAACCGGGACTAGCGTCTGAGCAGTTCTTC
CASSSKPGLASEQFF
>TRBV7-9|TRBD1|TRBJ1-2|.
TGTGCCAGCACACGCTTTAGACAGGGGGCTAATAACTATGGCTACACCTTC
CASTRFRQGANNYGYTF
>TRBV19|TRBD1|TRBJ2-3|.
TGTGCCAGTAGCTCGCGACAGGGTATAACAGATACGCAGTATTTT
CASSSRQGITDTQYF
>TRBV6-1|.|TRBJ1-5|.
TGTGCCAGCAGTGATACAGGGAATCAGCCCCAGCATTTT
CASSDTGNQPQHF
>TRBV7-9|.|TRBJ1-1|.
TGTGCCAGCAGCTTAAAGGCAGTCCAGGGAACTGAAGCTTTCTTT
CASSLKAVQGTEAFF
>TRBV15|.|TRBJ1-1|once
TGTGCCACCAGCAGCCGGTCGGGGGAAGGGTCTGAAGCTTTCTTT
CATSSRSGEGSEAFF
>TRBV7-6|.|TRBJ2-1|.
TGTGCCAGCAGCCCCCGAACCCCGGACTTCCTCGGGAATGAGCAGTTCTTC
CASSPRTPDFLGNEQFF
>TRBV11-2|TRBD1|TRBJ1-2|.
TGTGCCAGCAGCCCGCACGGGACAGACTATGGCTACACCTTC
CASSPHGTDYGYTF
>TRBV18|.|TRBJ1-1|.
TGTGCCAGCTCCCCGGCGGGTCCCACTGAAGCTTTCTTT
CASSPAGPTEAFF
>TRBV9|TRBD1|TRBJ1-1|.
TGTGCCAGCAGCGGCCTGACAGGGGGCACTGAAGCTTTCTTT
CASSGLTGGTEAFF
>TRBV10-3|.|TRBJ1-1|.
TGTGCCATCAGTGAGAATAGCCAGATAGAAGCTTTCTTT
CAISENSQIEAFF
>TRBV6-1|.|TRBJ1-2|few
TGTGCCAGCAATCCGTTAGGACAGACACTCTATGGCTACACCTTC
CASNPLGQTLYGYTF
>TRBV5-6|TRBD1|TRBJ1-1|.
TGTGCCAGCAGCTTCACCGGGACAGGGGTTACTGAAGCTTTCTTT
CASSFTGTGVTEAFF
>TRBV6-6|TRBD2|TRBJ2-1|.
TGTGCCAGCAGGGAAACTAGCGCCGGCTCCTACAATGAGCAGTTCTTC
CASRETSAGSYNEQFF
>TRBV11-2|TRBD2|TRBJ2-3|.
TGTGCCAGCAGCCAGGGACTAGCGGGGGGCCGCCATGGTATAGATACGCAGTATTTT
CASSQGLAGGRHGIDTQYF
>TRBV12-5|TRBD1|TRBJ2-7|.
TGTGCTAGTGGTTTGACAACCGGGACAGAGACCTACGAGCAGTACTTC
CASGLTTGTETYEQYF
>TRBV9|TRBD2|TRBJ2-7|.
TGTGCCAGCAGCGTAGGTGGTCCGGGAGGCGAGCAGTACTTC
CASSVGGPGGEQYF
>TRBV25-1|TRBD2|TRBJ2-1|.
TGTGCCAGCAGTGAACCAAAACCGGGACTAGCTTTCATGGAGCAGTTCTTC
CASSEPKPGLAFMEQFF
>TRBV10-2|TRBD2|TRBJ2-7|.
TGCGCCAGCAGTGAGTCGGCTGGCGGGGGGGCAGTTTATGAGCAGTACTTC
CASSESAGGGAVYEQYF
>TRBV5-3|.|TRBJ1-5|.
TGTGCCAGCGAGGGGACTCCTGTGGGTCAGCCCCAGCATTTT
CASEGTPVGQPQHF
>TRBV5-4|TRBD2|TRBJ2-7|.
TGTGCCAGCAGCTCTAGCGGCGAGCAGTACTTC
CASSSSGEQYF
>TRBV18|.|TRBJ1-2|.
TGTGCCAGCTCACCGACAGTGGGCGGCTACACCTTC
CASSPTVGGYTF
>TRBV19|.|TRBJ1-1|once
TGTGCCAGTAGTTCTTTACCGAGGCTGGCTGAAGCTTTCTTT
CASSSLPRLAEAFF
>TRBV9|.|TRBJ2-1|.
TGTGCCAGCAGCGTATCAGTCAATGAGCAGTTCTTC
CASSVSVNEQFF